The clone carrying this T cell receptor (beta chain) was seen a few times. This specimen belongs to a study of blood T cell repertoires in COVID-19. TCRdb's copy holds only in-frame clones and misses some; the assay was immunoSEQ multiplex PCR. The profile shows some 450,000 clones, approximately 88% of them singletons. CDR1 and CDR2 (germline): MNHEY, SVGAGI. J gave up 2 bases and V 5 bases, and 4 bases lay outside the gene matches. The CDR3 has 15 amino acids. The TCR comes from a woman aged 45-65 years with COVID-19, enrolled during active disease. The gene calls are TRBV6-5 and TRBJ1-5; 9 nucleotides agree with TRBD1. Material for sequencing was peripheral blood. The CDR3 reads CASSLDRGGNQPQHF. CDR3 sequence (DNA): TGTGCCAGCAGTCTCGACAGGGGGGGCAATCAGCCCCAGCATTTT.